A single sample is the source of the 26 T cell receptor beta chains below, sequenced in a study of shared clonotypes between healthy human individuals (TCRdb year 2020). To prepare the library, the immunoSEQ multiplex PCR assay was applied. TCRdb stores this immuneACCESS table with in-frame sequences only. Part of the clones is absent; in the studies checked, under half of the shortfall reflects unresolved V genes, and no reason is known for the rest. In this sample the table shows approximately 1.4 million clones, 95% to 99% of which occur a single time. Together, the top ten hold 0.4% to 0.55% of the sample. The sequencing sample was made of naive CD4+ T cells sorted from blood. The cell subset or site label, read with the paper, signifies: CD45RA+ positively selected. The receptors derive from a man aged 25 to 45 in good health.

The chain employs TRBV5-1 and TRBJ2-7; maybe TRBD1 (6 bases). Looked up from germline, CDR1 is SGHRS and CDR2 is YFSETQ. Trimming stripped 4 bases from V and 3 bases from J, with 14 bases between. This CDR3 spans 14 amino acids. CDR3 region: CASSRVTGNYEQYF. In DNA form, the CDR3 reads TGCGCCAGCAGCCGAGTAACAGGGAACTACGAGCAGTACTTC.

The gene calls are TRBV6-5 and TRBJ2-1; no definite D call. Germline assignment: CDR1 MNHEY and CDR2 SVGAGI. The CDR3 consists of 11 residues. V was cut by 8 bases and J by 8 bases, with 10 bases left in between. The CDR3 region is CASGVEDEQFF. DNA for the CDR3: TGTGCCAGCGGGGTTGAGGATGAGCAGTTCTTC.

The rearrangement uses TRBV18 and TRBJ2-3, with a tentative D call TRBD2 (6 bases). V lost 3 bases, J lost 7 bases, and 8 bases lay in between. In germline, CDR1 is KGHSH, CDR2 LQKENI. The CDR3 runs to 12 residues. CDR3 amino acids: CASSPEGNTQYF. The CDR3 coding sequence is TGTGCCAGCTCACCGGAGGGGAATACGCAGTATTTT.

The rearrangement joins TRBV9 to TRBJ2-2; unclear D gene. V lost 0 bases and J lost 3, with 6 bases in between. The CDR3 has 14 amino acids. Germline V gene lookup returns CDR1 SGDLS and CDR2 YYNGEE. The CDR3 here is CASSVGTYTGELFF. CDR3 coding DNA: TGTGCCAGCAGCGTAGGCACCTACACCGGGGAGCTGTTTTTT.

The J gene is TRBJ1-2, the V gene TRBV5-6; D perhaps matches TRBD1 (6 bases). CDR1 is SGHDT and CDR2 is YYEEEE in the germline V gene. The CDR3 runs to 14 residues. V lost 1 base to trimming and J lost 2 bases, with 9 bases between them. CDR3 loop: CASSLRTANYGYTF. The CDR3 bases are TGTGCCAGCAGCTTGCGGACAGCGAACTATGGCTACACCTTC.

This clone was seen only once. The chain couples TRBV19 to TRBJ1-1; weak D call: TRBD1 (6 bases). The CDR3 runs 18 residues. Germline V CDR1 and CDR2: LNHDA, SQIVND (reference sequence). The V and J ends lost 3 bases and 7 bases respectively, with 27 bases between them. CDR3 coding DNA: TGTGCCAGTAGTATCTCCGTCGGGCCAGGGGCCGCAAGGAATGAAGCTTTCTTT. Its protein is CASSISVGPGAARNEAFF.

The V call is TRBV25-1, the J call TRBJ1-4; D remains ambiguous. The germline V gene encodes CDR1 MGHDK and CDR2 SYGVNS. Trimming took off 4 bases at V and 0 bases at J, with 6 bases between the two ends. This CDR3 is 14 amino acids long. This CDR3 is CASSAGATNEKLFF. As DNA, the CDR3 is TGTGCCAGCAGTGCTGGGGCAACTAATGAAAAACTGTTTTTT.

The rearrangement links TRBV7-2 to TRBJ1-1; D is uncertain. The CDR3 length is 15 residues. Trimming stripped 1 base from V and 1 base from J, with 10 bases between. Germline V gene lookup returns CDR1 SGHTA and CDR2 FQGNSA. CDR3 amino acids: CASSLEAGSNTEAFF. The CDR3 nucleotides are TGTGCCAGCAGCTTAGAGGCAGGCTCGAACACTGAAGCTTTCTTT.

The rearrangement joins TRBV29-1 to TRBJ1-5; D might be TRBD1 (5 bases). The length of the CDR3 is 13 residues. The V end lost 7 bases, the J end lost 1 base, and 11 bases lay between the germline ends. Per the germline V gene, CDR1 is SQVTM and CDR2 is ANQGSEA. Here the CDR3 reads CSAATDSNQPQHF. The CDR3 DNA reads as TGCAGCGCCGCGACAGACAGCAATCAGCCCCAGCATTTT.

The chain is built from TRBV5-1 and TRBJ2-5; D not resolved. The CDR3 sequence is 13 residues long. V lost 1 base, J lost 5 bases, and 9 bases lay in between. The germline CDR1 and CDR2 sequences are SGHRS and YFSETQ. DNA of the CDR3: TGCGCCAGCAGCTTGTCGGGCTGGGAGACCCAGTACTTC. It is translated as CASSLSGWETQYF.

The chain recombines TRBV4-3 with TRBJ2-7, with 7 bases lining up with TRBD1. Germline loops: CDR1 LGHNA, CDR2 YSLEER. This CDR3 spans 17 amino acids. V shed 4 bases, J shed 0 bases, and the junction held 12 bases outside the gene matches. The CDR3, as DNA: TGCGCCAGCAGCCCTAGAACCACGGGACAGATCTCCTACGAGCAGTACTTC. Encoded protein: CASSPRTTGQISYEQYF.

The V gene is TRBV11-2, the J gene TRBJ1-1; TRBD1 might be the D (5 bases). Trimming removed 5 bases at V and 1 base at J, with 14 bases between. The CDR3 loop spans 15 amino acids. Germline V gene lookup returns CDR1 SGHAT and CDR2 FQNNGV. CDR3 sequence (DNA): TGTGCCAGCAGCAAATCGGACACGGAGAACACTGAAGCTTTCTTT. Translation gives CASSKSDTENTEAFF.

The chain joins TRBV7-8 to TRBJ2-7, with D tentatively TRBD2 (5 bases). This CDR3 spans 14 amino acids. Germline V gene sequence: CDR1 SGHVS, CDR2 FQNEAQ. The V gene lost 6 bases and the J gene lost 1 base, with 13 bases spanning the gap. The DNA of the CDR3 is TGTGCCAGCAGTTTCGACGGAGGATCCTACGAGCAGTACTTC. It yields the protein CASSFDGGSYEQYF.

This rearrangement joins TRBV18 to TRBJ1-1, with a weak D call TRBD1 (6 bases). Trimming took 6 bases from V and 1 from J, leaving 15 bases between them. This CDR3 is built from 15 residues. Germline V lookup: CDR1 KGHSH, CDR2 LQKENI. The CDR3 protein is CASSLGVQGNTEAFF. The CDR3 DNA reads TGTGCCAGCTCGCTGGGTGTACAGGGGAACACTGAAGCTTTCTTT. The full variable domain, in which reference TRBV18 and TRBJ1-1 provide the parts outside the CDR3, is NAGVMQNPRHLVRRRGQEARLRCSPMKGHSHVYWYRQLPEEGLKFMVYLQKENIIDESGMPKERFSAEFPKEGPSILRIQQVVRGDSAAYFCASSLGVQGNTEAFFGQGTRLTVV.

This clone appeared once. This chain links TRBV15 with TRBJ2-1; 12 positions match TRBD2. Germline loops: CDR1 LNHNV, CDR2 YYDKDF (reference sequence). Germline trimming cut 5 bases from V and 5 bases from J; bases unmatched to any gene: 10. This CDR3 has 17 amino acids. CDR3 sequence (DNA): TGTGCCACCAGCCCGACTAGCGGGAGCTTTTATAACAATGAGCAGTTCTTC. Protein: CATSPTSGSFYNNEQFF.

The chain carries TRBV2 and TRBJ1-1, with D hard to call. CDR1 and CDR2 (germline): SNHLY, FYNNEI. The CDR3 consists of 11 residues. Trimming pared 8 bases from V and 4 bases from J, leaving 8 bases between. The CDR3 nucleotides are TGTGCCAGCGTGCAAACCACTGAAGCTTTCTTT. Amino acids: CASVQTTEAFF.

The chain joins TRBV30 to TRBJ2-3, with D tentatively TRBD2 (6 bases). This CDR3 comprises 15 residues. In germline, CDR1 is GTSNPN, CDR2 SVGIG (reference sequence). Trimming removed 1 base at V and 3 bases at J, with 14 bases between. The CDR3 DNA reads TGTGCCTGGAGTGCGACTGCGGGAATGACAGATACGCAGTATTTT. The encoded protein is CAWSATAGMTDTQYF.

The V call is TRBV7-9, the J call TRBJ1-3; tentatively, D is TRBD1 (6 bases). Trimming took 10 bases from V and 0 from J, leaving 13 bases between them. Germline V gives CDR1 SEHNR, CDR2 FQNEAQ (reference sequence). The CDR3 consists of 14 residues. The CDR3 nucleotides read TGTGCCACGTACAGGGCTGACTCTGGAAACACCATATATTTT. It codes for CATYRADSGNTIYF. Full variable domain (missing parts from reference TRBV7-9 and TRBJ1-3): DTGVSQNPRHKITKRGQNVTFRCDPISEHNRLYWYRQTLGQGPEFLTYFQNEAQLEKSRLLSDRFSAERPKGSFSTLEIQRTEQGDSAMYLCATYRADSGNTIYFGEGSWLTVV.

The V call is TRBV5-1, the J call TRBJ1-3; the D gene is possibly TRBD1 (5 bases). Germline CDR1 and CDR2: SGHRS and YFSETQ. Trimming removed 0 bases from V and 2 bases from J, with 12 bases in between. The CDR3 runs 16 residues. CDR3 in amino acids: CASSLDPGLTGNTIYF. The CDR3 coding sequence is TGCGCCAGCAGCTTGGATCCGGGGCTTACTGGAAACACCATATATTTT.

As regards this clone: Mismatch with germline at one junction end may stem from a read error. The chain couples TRBV9 to TRBJ1-5, with D possibly TRBD1 on 6 matching bases. There are 11 residues in the CDR3. The V gene's germline CDR1 is SGDLS and CDR2 YYNGEE. DNA for the CDR3: TGTGCCAGCAGCTGGACAGAGAAGGGGGATTTT. Translated: CASSWTEKGDF.

V usage is TRBV28 and J usage is TRBJ2-5, with 7 bases fitting TRBD1. The CDR3 spans 14 residues. The V gene's germline CDR1 is MDHEN and CDR2 SYDVKM. Losses at the gene ends were 4 bases for V and 13 bases for J; bases not matched to a gene: 15. Here the CDR3 reads CASSSPGTAVTLYF. CDR3 DNA: TGTGCCAGCAGTTCCCCCGGGACAGCGGTAACATTGTACTTC.

The rearrangement uses TRBV29-1 and TRBJ1-2; D unclear. V lost 4 bases and J lost 2, with 11 bases in between. The CDR3 has 13 amino acids. Germline lookup yields CDR1 SQVTM and CDR2 ANQGSEA. This CDR3 reads CSVGVGENYGYTF. CDR3 nucleotide sequence: TGCAGCGTTGGAGTGGGAGAAAACTATGGCTACACCTTC.

A single count supports this clone. The chain recombines TRBV10-1 with TRBJ2-7, with D hard to call. CDR3 length equals 12 residues. Trimming took 3 bases from V and 8 from J, leaving 11 bases between them. Germline CDR1 and CDR2: WNHNN and SYGVQD (reference sequence). CDR3 sequence: CASSDSHLKQYF. Written as DNA, the CDR3 is TGCGCCAGCAGTGATTCCCACTTAAAGCAGTACTTC.

This chain uses TRBV14 with TRBJ2-3; a possible D gene is TRBD2 (5 bases). Germline CDR1 and CDR2: SGHDN and FVKESK. V shed 1 base and J shed 7 bases, with 18 bases lying between them. The CDR3 covers 16 residues. The CDR3 region has the DNA TGTGCCAGCAGCCAAGGATTGGGAGAGTTCCGGTATACGCAGTATTTT. Amino acids: CASSQGLGEFRYTQYF. The full variable domain, in which reference TRBV14 and TRBJ2-3 provide the parts outside the CDR3, is EAGVTQFPSHSVIEKGQTVTLRCDPISGHDNLYWYRRVMGKEIKFLLHFVKESKQDESGMPNNRFLAERTGGTYSTLKVQPAELEDSGVYFCASSQGLGEFRYTQYFGPGTRLTVL.

The chain uses TRBV6-4 and TRBJ2-3; 9 nucleotides line up with TRBD2. Germline V gene data show CDR1 as MRHNA and CDR2 as SNTAGT. The V and J ends lost 2 bases and 2 bases, in that order; junction bases with no gene match: 5. The CDR3 spans 16 residues. CDR3 in amino acids: CASSDVPSGVTDTQYF. The CDR3 DNA is TGTGCCAGCAGTGACGTGCCTAGCGGGGTCACAGATACGCAGTATTTT.

The chain combines TRBV19 with TRBJ1-1, with TRBD1 matching 7 bases. The V gene's germline CDR1 is LNHDA and CDR2 SQIVND (reference sequence). The length of the CDR3 is 13 residues. Germline trimming cut 5 bases from V and 4 bases from J; bases unmatched to any gene: 4. CDR3 region: CASSPGTATEAFF. The CDR3 DNA reads TGTGCCAGTAGTCCCGGGACAGCCACTGAAGCTTTCTTT.